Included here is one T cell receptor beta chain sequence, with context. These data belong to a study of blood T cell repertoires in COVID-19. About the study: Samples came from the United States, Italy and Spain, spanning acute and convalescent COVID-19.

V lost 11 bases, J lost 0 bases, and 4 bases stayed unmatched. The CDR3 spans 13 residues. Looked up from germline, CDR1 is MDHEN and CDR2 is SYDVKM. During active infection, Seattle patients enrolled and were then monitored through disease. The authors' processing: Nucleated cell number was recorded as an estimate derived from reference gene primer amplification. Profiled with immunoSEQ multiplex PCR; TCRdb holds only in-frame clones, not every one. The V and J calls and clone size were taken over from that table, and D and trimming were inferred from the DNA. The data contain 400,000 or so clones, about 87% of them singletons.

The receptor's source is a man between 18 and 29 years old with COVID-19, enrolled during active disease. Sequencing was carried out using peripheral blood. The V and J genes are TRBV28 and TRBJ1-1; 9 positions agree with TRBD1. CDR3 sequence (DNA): TGTGCCGCTGGGGACAGGGTGAACACTGAAGCTTTCTTT. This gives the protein CAAGDRVNTEAFF. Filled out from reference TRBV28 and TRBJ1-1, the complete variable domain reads DVKVTQSSRYLVKRTGEKVFLECVQDMDHENMFWYRQDPGLGLRLIYFSYDVKMKEKGDIPEGYSVSREKKERFSLILESASTNQTSMYLCAAGDRVNTEAFFGQGTRLTVV.